This T cell receptor (beta chain) was retrieved from a study of PD-L1 blockade in urothelial cancer. As for the study in general: Male sex and bladder-origin urothelial cancer were recorded for about 90% of the roughly 30 patients. Blood samples had a median of 141,255 T cells, roughly 83,000 unique TCRs, and clonality around 0.08.

Data came from immunoSEQ multiplex PCR; TCRdb stores just in-frame clones and leaves some out. The sample yields approximately 79,000 clones, 85% to 95% seen once. The length of the CDR3 is 16 residues. J gave up 2 bases and V 3 bases, and 8 bases lay outside the gene matches. Germline V gives CDR1 LNHDA, CDR2 SQIVND (reference sequence). The time point here: peripheral blood 6 weeks after treatment start. Pretreatment sampling and on-treatment sampling together yielded between 1 and 8 samples for each patient. This receptor was taken from an elderly woman with urothelial cancer. The chain recombines TRBV19 with TRBJ2-7; 9 positions match TRBD2. This material consisted of PBMCs, taken around atezolizumab (anti-PD-L1) treatment. The CDR3 spells CASSISGVAGAYEQYF. CDR3 in DNA: TGTGCCAGTAGTATCTCAGGGGTAGCGGGAGCCTACGAGCAGTACTTC.